This TCR beta chain appears in the sequencing data of a study of blood T cell repertoires in COVID-19. The overall study: Italy, Spain and the United States were the sources of the convalescent and acute COVID-19 samples. T cells, B-cell-depleted T cells, or PBMCs supplied cDNA or gDNA.

The germline V gene has CDR1 MNHNS and CDR2 SASEGT. The CDR3 totals 13 residues. Trimming pared 2 bases from V and 4 bases from J, leaving 8 bases between. Methods used by the authors: Amplification of reference gene primers provided the estimated nucleated cell counts. Libraries were prepared by immunoSEQ multiplex PCR; TCRdb keeps only in-frame clonotypes and omits some of them. V, J and clone size are taken as reported in that table, and D and trimming were inferred from the DNA itself. Seen here are a few hundred thousand clones, about 85% observed once, and the top ten hold roughly 3.6%. The receptor was isolated from a woman in her late teens or twenties with acute or convalescent COVID-19. The sequenced material came from peripheral blood. The rearrangement joins TRBV6-1 to TRBJ1-1; D gene ambiguous. The CDR3 spells CASSETGSTEAFF. CDR3 DNA: TGTGCCAGCAGTGAAACGGGTTCCACTGAAGCTTTCTTT.